These 5 T cell receptor beta chains share one sample of origin, sequenced in a study of shared clonotypes between healthy human individuals. Profiling relied on immunoSEQ multiplex PCR, and the TCRdb table lists in-frame clones only, not all of them. The sample lists about 870,000 clones; approximately 92% were seen once. Naive CD8 cells lacked CD45RO, underwent positive selection for CCR7 and left out terminally differentiated effector memory CD45RA+ cells. Material for sequencing was naive CD8+ T cells sorted from blood. All receptors derive from a man aged 30-40 years in good health.

In its sample, this clone was seen a few times. The genes are TRBV9 and TRBJ2-3, with TRBD1 matching 8 bases. CDR3 size: 16 residues. The germline gives CDR1 SGDLS, CDR2 YYNGEE. The V gene end was trimmed by 3 bases and the J gene end by 0 bases; junction bases not matched to a gene: 6. Here the CDR3 DNA reads TGTGCCAGCAGCGCCTCAGGGGGCTCGAGCACAGATACGCAGTATTTT. Protein sequence: CASSASGGSSTDTQYF.

The V and J genes are TRBV11-3 and TRBJ2-7; D unresolved. V lost 7 bases, J lost 5 bases, and 15 bases lay in between. This CDR3 is built from 13 residues. Germline CDR1 SGHNT, CDR2 YENEEA. The CDR3 loop is CASIIGSSHEQYF. In DNA form, the CDR3 reads TGTGCCAGCATCATAGGCTCGTCCCACGAGCAGTACTTC.

The chain links TRBV5-1 to TRBJ1-4; D is undetermined. CDR3 length: 15 amino acids. The V and J ends lost 4 bases and 11 bases respectively, with 21 bases between them. From germline, CDR1 is SGHRS and CDR2 YFSETQ. Here the CDR3 DNA reads TGCGCCAGCAGCCTGGCCACCGGGGTGGAGTGGAAACTGTTTTTT. Protein product: CASSLATGVEWKLFF.

The chain is built from TRBV29-1 and TRBJ2-7, with 9 nucleotides matching TRBD1. From germline, CDR1 is SQVTM and CDR2 ANQGSEA. This CDR3 comprises 16 residues. V trimming: 5 bases; J trimming: 3 bases; junction bases outside the gene matches: 14. This CDR3 reads CSVRAPGTGINYEQYF. The CDR3 DNA reads as TGCAGCGTTCGAGCACCCGGGACAGGGATAAACTACGAGCAGTACTTC.

The chain couples TRBV14 to TRBJ2-7; TRBD2 aligns across 9 bases. The CDR3 extends over 13 amino acids. J gave up 3 bases and V 4 bases, and 1 base lay outside the gene matches. In germline, CDR1 is SGHDN, CDR2 FVKESK. The CDR3 protein is CASSRTSDYEQYF. CDR3 sequence (DNA): TGTGCCAGCAGCCGGACTAGCGACTACGAGCAGTACTTC.